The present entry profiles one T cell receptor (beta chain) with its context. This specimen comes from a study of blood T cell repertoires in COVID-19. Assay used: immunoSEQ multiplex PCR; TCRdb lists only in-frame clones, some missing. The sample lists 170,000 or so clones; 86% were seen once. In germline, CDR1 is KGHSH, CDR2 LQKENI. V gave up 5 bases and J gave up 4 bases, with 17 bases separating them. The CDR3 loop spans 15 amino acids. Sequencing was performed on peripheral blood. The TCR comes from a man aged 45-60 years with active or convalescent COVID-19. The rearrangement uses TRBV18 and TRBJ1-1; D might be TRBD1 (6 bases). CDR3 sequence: CASSTGQLSRTEAFF. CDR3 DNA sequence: TGTGCCAGCTCAACCGGACAGTTAAGTCGCACTGAAGCTTTCTTT.